The clone carrying this TCR beta chain was detected many times. Its specificity is not known. TCRdb processed the 5' RACE reads anew with MiXCR; each CDR3 protein has one entry. The sample carries roughly 370,000 distinct CDR3 sequences, around 24% recorded once. The source of the sample is a study of CD8 T cells in ankylosing spondylitis. Study results and caveats: A motif in TCR beta, a set of roughly eight highly homologous variants, appeared characteristic of ankylosing spondylitis blood.

Losses at the gene ends were 4 bases for V and 1 base for J; bases not matched to a gene: 4. Germline CDR1 and CDR2: SGHRS and YFSETQ. The CDR3 is made up of 15 amino acids. Sequenced material: blood, either unsorted or a sorted T cell fraction (not recorded which). This sequence joins TRBV5-1 and TRBJ2-5; 10 bases match TRBD2. The sequence was collected from a male donor with ankylosing spondylitis. The CDR3, as DNA: TGCGCCAGCAGCGCGGGACTAGCGAGCCAAGAGACCCAGTACTTC. It is translated as CASSAGLASQETQYF.